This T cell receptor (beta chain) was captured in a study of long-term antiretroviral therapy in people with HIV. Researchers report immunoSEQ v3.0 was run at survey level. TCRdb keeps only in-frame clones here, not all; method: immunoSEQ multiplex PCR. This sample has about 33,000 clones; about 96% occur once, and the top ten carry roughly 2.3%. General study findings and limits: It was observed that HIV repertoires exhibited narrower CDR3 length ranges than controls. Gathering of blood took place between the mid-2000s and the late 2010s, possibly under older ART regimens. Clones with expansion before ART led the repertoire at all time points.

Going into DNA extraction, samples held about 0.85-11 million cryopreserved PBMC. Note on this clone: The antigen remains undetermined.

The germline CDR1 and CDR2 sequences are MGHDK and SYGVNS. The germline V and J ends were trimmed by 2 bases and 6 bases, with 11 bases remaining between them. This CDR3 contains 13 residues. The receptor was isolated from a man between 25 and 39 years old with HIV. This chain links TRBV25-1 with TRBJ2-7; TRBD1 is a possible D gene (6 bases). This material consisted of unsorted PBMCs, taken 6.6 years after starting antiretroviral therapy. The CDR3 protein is CASSEGRGREQYF. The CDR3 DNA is TGTGCCAGCAGTGAAGGCAGGGGTCGCGAGCAGTACTTC.